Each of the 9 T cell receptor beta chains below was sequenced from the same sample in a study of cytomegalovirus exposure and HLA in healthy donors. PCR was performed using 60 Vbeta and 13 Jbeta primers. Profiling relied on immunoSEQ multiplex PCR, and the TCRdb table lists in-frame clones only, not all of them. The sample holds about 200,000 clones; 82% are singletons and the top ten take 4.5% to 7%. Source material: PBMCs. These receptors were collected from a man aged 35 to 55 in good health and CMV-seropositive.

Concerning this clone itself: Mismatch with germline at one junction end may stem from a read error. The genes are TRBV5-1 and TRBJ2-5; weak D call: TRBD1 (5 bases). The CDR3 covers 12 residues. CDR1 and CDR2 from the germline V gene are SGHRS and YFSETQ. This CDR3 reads CASSTGGSTPDF. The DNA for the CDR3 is TGCGCCAGCAGCACAGGCGGCTCAACTCCGGACTTC.

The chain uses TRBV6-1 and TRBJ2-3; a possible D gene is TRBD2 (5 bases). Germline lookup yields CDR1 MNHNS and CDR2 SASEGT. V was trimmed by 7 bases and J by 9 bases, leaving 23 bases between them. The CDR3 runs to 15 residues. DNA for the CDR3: TGTGCCAGCATTATTCCACCGCGGGTAAGTTCGACGCAGTATTTT. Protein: CASIIPPRVSSTQYF.

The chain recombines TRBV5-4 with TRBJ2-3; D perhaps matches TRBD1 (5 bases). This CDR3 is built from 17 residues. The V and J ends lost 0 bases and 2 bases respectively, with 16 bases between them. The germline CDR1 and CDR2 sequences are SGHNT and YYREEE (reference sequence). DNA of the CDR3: TGTGCCAGCAGCTTGGCAGGGTACACTTTGATCACAGATACGCAGTATTTT. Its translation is CASSLAGYTLITDTQYF.

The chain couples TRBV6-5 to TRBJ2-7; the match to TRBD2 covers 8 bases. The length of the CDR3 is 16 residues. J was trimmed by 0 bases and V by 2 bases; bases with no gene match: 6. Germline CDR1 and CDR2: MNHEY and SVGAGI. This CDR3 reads CASSYGGGGNSYEQYF. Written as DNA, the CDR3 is TGTGCCAGCAGTTACGGCGGCGGGGGGAACTCCTACGAGCAGTACTTC.

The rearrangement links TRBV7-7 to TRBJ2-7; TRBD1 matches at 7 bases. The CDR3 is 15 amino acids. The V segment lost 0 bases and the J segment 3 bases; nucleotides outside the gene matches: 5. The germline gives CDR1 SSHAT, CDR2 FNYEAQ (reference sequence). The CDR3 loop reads CASSLAGRGFYEQYV. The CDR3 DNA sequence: TGTGCCAGCAGCTTAGCAGGCAGGGGGTTCTACGAGCAGTACGTC.

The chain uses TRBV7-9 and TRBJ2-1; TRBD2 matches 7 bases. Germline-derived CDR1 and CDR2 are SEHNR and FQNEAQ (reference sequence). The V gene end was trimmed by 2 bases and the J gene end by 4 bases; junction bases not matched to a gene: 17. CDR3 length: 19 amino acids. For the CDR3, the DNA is TGTGCCAGCAGCTTATCGACTAGCAGTTCCCCGCCGGTTTACAATGAGCAGTTCTTC. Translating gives CASSLSTSSSPPVYNEQFF.

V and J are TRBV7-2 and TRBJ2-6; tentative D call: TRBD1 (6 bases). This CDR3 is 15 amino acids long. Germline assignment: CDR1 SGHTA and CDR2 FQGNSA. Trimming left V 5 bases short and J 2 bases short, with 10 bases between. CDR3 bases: TGTGCCAGCAGCCCGCAGGGGACTGGGGCCAACGTCCTGACTTTC. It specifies CASSPQGTGANVLTF.

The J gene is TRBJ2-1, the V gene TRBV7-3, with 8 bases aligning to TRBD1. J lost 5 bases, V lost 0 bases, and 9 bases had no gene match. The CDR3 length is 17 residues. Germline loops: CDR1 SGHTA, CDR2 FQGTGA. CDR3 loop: CASSLTADGTGDNEQFF. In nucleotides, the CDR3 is TGTGCCAGCAGCTTAACTGCAGACGGGACAGGAGACAATGAGCAGTTCTTC.

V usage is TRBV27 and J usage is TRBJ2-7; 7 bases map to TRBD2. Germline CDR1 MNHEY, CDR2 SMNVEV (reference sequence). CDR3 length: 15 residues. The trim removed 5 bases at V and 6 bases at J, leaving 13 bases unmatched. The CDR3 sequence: CASSPLTGGLAEQYF. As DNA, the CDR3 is TGTGCCAGCAGTCCTTTAACGGGAGGTCTTGCCGAGCAGTACTTC.